This is a list of T cell receptor beta chains from one sample in a study of cytomegalovirus exposure and HLA in healthy donors. TCRdb's copy holds only in-frame clones and misses some; the assay was immunoSEQ multiplex PCR. This table has hundreds of thousands of clones, roughly 90% appearing once. Sequencing was performed on PBMCs. These receptors were obtained from a woman younger than 35 in good health and CMV-seronegative. Both conserved end residues are part of each CDR3. D genes are given only for firm matches. Expanded clones get a size class; other rows say once, few or many, or leave the size out.

size	V	length	J	D	CDR3	DNA
-	TRBV6-1	15	TRBJ1-1	-	CASSEGRTRNTEAFF	TGTGCCAGCAGTGAAGGCCGAACAAGGAACACTGAAGCTTTCTTT
-	TRBV15	14	TRBJ2-5	-	CATSRGGRGETQYF	TGTGCCACCAGCAGAGGAGGGAGGGGGGAGACCCAGTACTTC
-	TRBV6-5	13	TRBJ2-5	TRBD1	CASRTGQGRTQYF	TGTGCCAGCAGAACGGGACAGGGGCGGACCCAGTACTTC
-	TRBV30	15	TRBJ2-1	TRBD2	CARRAAGGYPNEQFF	TGTGCCCGGAGAGCGGCGGGGGGGTATCCCAATGAGCAGTTCTTC
-	TRBV6-1	12	TRBJ2-7	-	CASRRVSSEQYF	TGTGCCAGCCGGAGAGTCTCTTCCGAGCAGTACTTC
-	TRBV6-1	15	TRBJ2-1	TRBD2	CASSPSGGAANEQFF	TGTGCCAGCAGTCCCAGCGGGGGGGCCGCAAATGAGCAGTTCTTC
-	TRBV27	14	TRBJ1-6	TRBD1	CASSSGQSHSPLHF	TGTGCCAGCAGTTCGGGACAGTCGCATTCTCCCCTCCACTTT
-	TRBV6-5	13	TRBJ2-1	-	CASSYSAGSEQFF	TGTGCCAGCAGTTATTCCGCCGGGAGTGAGCAGTTCTTC
-	TRBV10-1	16	TRBJ2-2	-	CASSSSQGLGTGELFF	TGCGCCAGCAGCTCCTCTCAGGGGTTGGGTACCGGGGAGCTGTTTTTT
-	TRBV2	12	TRBJ1-2	TRBD1	CASGQGGYGYTF	TGTGCCAGCGGACAGGGAGGCTATGGCTACACCTTC
-	TRBV30	15	TRBJ1-1	-	CAWSVTSGPNTEAFF	TGTGCCTGGAGTGTAACATCAGGTCCGAACACTGAAGCTTTCTTT
-	TRBV19	14	TRBJ2-1	-	CASGSGGPYNEQFF	TGTGCCAGCGGATCCGGGGGACCTTACAATGAGCAGTTCTTC
once	TRBV29-1	11	TRBJ2-3	-	CSGQFTDTQYF	TGCAGCGGACAGTTCACAGATACGCAGTATTTT
-	TRBV19	13	TRBJ2-7	-	CATDGGLGSEQYF	TGTGCCACCGATGGGGGGTTAGGGTCCGAGCAGTACTTC
-	TRBV6-1	14	TRBJ1-5	-	CASSPREKNQPQHF	TGTGCCAGCAGTCCCCGGGAGAAAAATCAGCCCCAGCATTTT
-	TRBV2	13	TRBJ1-1	-	CASSAEMNTEAFF	TGTGCCAGCAGTGCTGAGATGAACACTGAAGCTTTCTTT
-	TRBV9	15	TRBJ2-5	-	CASSVGAAASETQYF	TGTGCCAGCAGCGTAGGAGCGGCGGCCTCAGAGACCCAGTACTTC
-	TRBV7-9	16	TRBJ2-5	TRBD2	CASSLVLAGGRETQYF	TGTGCCAGCAGCTTAGTCCTAGCGGGGGGGCGGGAGACCCAGTACTTC
-	TRBV2	13	TRBJ1-4	TRBD1	CASRATGEEKLFF	TGTGCCAGCAGGGCGACAGGGGAGGAAAAACTGTTTTTT
-	TRBV28	16	TRBJ2-6	-	CASSFVRGTGANVLTF	TGTGCCAGCAGTTTTGTTCGGGGGACTGGGGCCAACGTCCTGACTTTC
-	TRBV4-1	18	TRBJ1-3	TRBD1	CASSQEGGELSGSNTIYF	TGCGCCAGCAGCCAAGAAGGGGGCGAGCTCTCTGGATCAAACACCATATATTTT
-	TRBV29-1	13	TRBJ1-6	-	CSVEENQGSPLHF	TGCAGCGTTGAAGAAAACCAGGGATCACCCCTCCACTTT
-	TRBV27	14	TRBJ2-7	TRBD1	CASSVTGSSYEQYF	TGTGCCAGCAGTGTGACAGGGAGCTCCTACGAGCAGTACTTC
-	TRBV28	14	TRBJ1-2	TRBD1	CASSLGRGRDGYTF	TGTGCCAGCAGTTTAGGCAGGGGGCGGGATGGCTACACCTTC
-	TRBV30	14	TRBJ1-6	-	CAWREGGYNSPLHF	TGTGCCTGGAGGGAGGGTGGCTATAATTCACCCCTCCACTTT
-	TRBV2	14	TRBJ2-7	-	CASSVGGTLYEQYF	TGTGCCAGCAGTGTTGGGGGGACCCTTTACGAGCAGTACTTC
-	TRBV6-6	15	TRBJ2-3	TRBD1	CASSYAGTGADTQYF	TGTGCCAGCAGTTATGCCGGGACAGGGGCCGATACGCAGTATTTT
-	TRBV4-1	16	TRBJ1-1	-	CASSQVMRELNTEAFF	TGCGCCAGCAGCCAAGTAATGCGGGAGCTAAACACTGAAGCTTTCTTT
-	TRBV30	12	TRBJ1-5	-	CAWKGLDQPQHF	TGTGCCTGGAAGGGGTTGGATCAGCCCCAGCATTTT
-	TRBV5-1	15	TRBJ2-1	TRBD2	CASSPTGTSPNEQFF	TGCGCCAGCAGCCCTACGGGGACTAGTCCCAATGAGCAGTTCTTC
few	TRBV18	14	TRBJ2-5	-	CASSPQTGFETQYF	TGTGCCAGCTCACCTCAGACGGGGTTTGAGACCCAGTACTTC
-	TRBV9	15	TRBJ1-2	-	CASSINQGLVSGYTF	TGTGCCAGCAGCATCAACCAGGGCCTCGTGAGCGGCTACACCTTC
-	TRBV6-1	14	TRBJ2-7	-	CASSELGTSHEQYF	TGTGCCAGCAGTGAACTCGGGACATCCCACGAGCAGTACTTC
-	TRBV5-5	19	TRBJ1-5	-	CASSLSPDSTGRLDQPQHF	TGTGCCAGCAGCTTGTCCCCCGATTCGACAGGTCGCCTTGATCAGCCCCAGCATTTT
-	TRBV5-1	12	TRBJ2-1	-	CASSLGGGDGFF	TGCGCCAGCAGCTTGGGCGGGGGCGACGGGTTCTTC
-	TRBV2	14	TRBJ2-7	TRBD1	CASSPGTVGYEQYF	TGTGCCAGCAGCCCCGGGACAGTCGGCTACGAGCAGTACTTC
-	TRBV7-9	13	TRBJ2-1	TRBD2	CASSLAGGNEQFF	TGTGCCAGCAGCCTAGCGGGGGGAAATGAGCAGTTCTTC
-	TRBV28	15	TRBJ1-4	TRBD1	CASSTRQGRNEKLFF	TGTGCCAGCAGTACTAGACAGGGGAGGAATGAAAAACTGTTTTTT
once	TRBV5-1	16	TRBJ2-5	TRBD2	CASSQPSGGRQETQYF	TGCGCCAGCAGCCAACCTAGCGGGGGGCGGCAAGAGACCCAGTACTTC
-	TRBV4-1	16	TRBJ1-1	-	CASSLRQGNRNTEAFF	TGCGCCAGCAGCCTAAGGCAGGGCAATAGGAACACTGAAGCTTTCTTT
-	TRBV1	18	TRBJ2-3	-	CTSSNSSSGTSSTDTQYF	TGCACCAGCAGCAACAGCAGCAGCGGGACTTCTAGCACAGATACGCAGTATTTT
-	TRBV27	14	TRBJ2-1	TRBD2	CASSREGPYNEQFF	TGTGCCAGCAGCAGGGAGGGCCCCTACAATGAGCAGTTCTTC
-	TRBV4-2	14	TRBJ2-2	-	CASRVDGRSGELFF	TGTGCCAGCCGTGTGGACGGGAGATCCGGGGAGCTGTTTTTT
-	TRBV2	13	TRBJ1-2	-	CASSQDIWYGYTF	TGTGCCAGCAGTCAGGACATCTGGTATGGCTACACCTTC
few	TRBV6-5	13	TRBJ1-4	-	CASSRQVGEKLFF	TGTGCCAGCAGTAGGCAGGTTGGGGAAAAACTGTTTTTT
-	TRBV2	12	TRBJ2-4	-	CASSGVGAIQYF	TGTGCCAGCAGTGGAGTAGGGGCTATTCAGTACTTC
-	TRBV13	12	TRBJ2-3	-	CASSLSLDTQYF	TGTGCCAGCAGCTTGTCCCTGGATACGCAGTATTTT
-	TRBV5-4	14	TRBJ1-1	-	CASSGGSMNTEAFF	TGTGCCAGCAGCGGGGGGTCCATGAACACTGAAGCTTTCTTT
-	TRBV5-1	14	TRBJ1-2	-	CASSLNQGNYGYTF	TGCGCCAGCAGCTTGAATCAGGGTAACTATGGCTACACCTTC
-	TRBV27	14	TRBJ2-7	-	CASSLTLEAYEQYF	TGTGCCAGCAGTTTGACTTTGGAAGCCTACGAGCAGTACTTC
-	TRBV2	15	TRBJ2-7	-	CASSQGVGGAYEQYF	TGTGCCAGCAGCCAAGGGGTTGGGGGCGCCTACGAGCAGTACTTC
-	TRBV4-1	19	TRBJ2-3	TRBD2	CASSQVVIGSGKGADTQYF	TGCGCCAGCAGCCAAGTAGTAATCGGGAGCGGGAAGGGTGCAGATACGCAGTATTTT
-	TRBV5-1	15	TRBJ1-6	-	CASSLLGAGNSPLHF	TGCGCCAGCAGTCTCTTGGGTGCAGGGAATTCACCCCTCCACTTT
-	TRBV6-5	13	TRBJ1-6	-	CAAGLGGNSPLHF	TGTGCCGCGGGCCTGGGAGGTAATTCACCCCTCCACTTT
-	TRBV2	15	TRBJ2-7	-	CASSAIASLSHEQYF	TGTGCCAGCAGCGCCATAGCCTCACTCTCCCACGAGCAGTACTTC